The following is a T cell receptor (beta chain) sequence with its context. The TCRbeta library was prepared with unique molecular identifiers. TCRdb reanalysed the PCR reads using MiXCR and keeps one entry per CDR3 protein. The sample consists of 550,000 to 600,000 distinct CDR3 sequences, approximately 22% of them appearing once. These data belong to a study of T-cell reconstitution after alpha-beta-depleted transplantation in children. The sequenced sample was PBMCs, mostly from graft donor cells, obtained 360 days after TCRalphabeta/CD19-depleted stem cell transplant. This TCR was recovered from a boy under three years old who had a stem cell transplant for acute myeloid leukemia, so the T cells may come from the graft donor.

The CDR3 nucleotides read TGTGCCAGCAGCCCGCGACTAGCTTCCGGGGAGCTGTTTTTT. It yields the protein CASSPRLASGELFF. The chain employs TRBV7-3 and TRBJ2-2, with 7 nucleotides matching TRBD2. The V and J ends lost 5 bases and 6 bases, in that order; junction bases with no gene match: 6. The CDR3 has 14 amino acids. The germline V gene has CDR1 SGHTA and CDR2 FQGTGA.